Below, 26 T cell receptor beta chains from the same sample are listed, as sequenced in a study of blood T cell repertoires in COVID-19. Measured with immunoSEQ multiplex PCR; TCRdb has only the in-frame clones, and not every one. The sample lists over 150,000 clones, around 80% occurring once. Specimen: PBMCs or T cells enriched from blood (not recorded which). These receptors all stem from a man aged 50-60 years who had recovered from COVID-19.

This clone was seen a single time. This chain uses TRBV5-4 with TRBJ2-7; TRBD2 aligns across 8 bases. Germline CDR1 reads SGHNT; CDR2 reads YYREEE (reference sequence). The CDR3 totals 15 residues. J was trimmed by 5 bases and V by 5 bases; bases with no gene match: 12. CDR3 in DNA: TGTGCCAGCAGTCGACTTGGCGGGGGGATCAACGAGCAGTACTTC. Translated, it gives CASSRLGGGINEQYF.

The chain recombines TRBV18 with TRBJ2-7; no clear D. The CDR3 is 14 amino acids. Germline V gene data show CDR1 as KGHSH and CDR2 as LQKENI. Trimming pared 3 bases from V and 6 bases from J, leaving 15 bases between. Written as DNA, the CDR3 is TGTGCCAGCTCACCGGCCATTCTAAGAGGCGAGCAGTACTTC. Amino acid sequence: CASSPAILRGEQYF.

The chain recombines TRBV9 with TRBJ1-2, with TRBD1 identical over 8 bases. Germline V gene data show CDR1 as SGDLS and CDR2 as YYNGEE. V lost 5 bases and J lost 8; bases outside the gene matches: 8. This CDR3 comprises 13 residues. CDR3 region: CASSFTGGWGYTF. The CDR3 DNA reads TGTGCCAGCAGTTTTACAGGGGGATGGGGCTACACCTTC.

The chain combines TRBV19 with TRBJ2-3; 8 bases line up with TRBD1. Germline V lookup: CDR1 LNHDA, CDR2 SQIVND (reference sequence). This CDR3 has 14 amino acids. The V segment lost 5 bases and the J segment 6 bases; nucleotides outside the gene matches: 7. The CDR3 protein is CASSARQGTDTQYF. The CDR3 nucleotides are TGTGCCAGTAGTGCTCGACAGGGGACGGATACGCAGTATTTT.

The chain carries TRBV5-1 and TRBJ2-1; D possibly corresponds to TRBD2 (6 bases). V was pared by 2 bases and J by 9 bases, with 18 bases between. Germline CDR1 and CDR2: SGHRS and YFSETQ. The CDR3 totals 15 residues. The CDR3 sequence is CASSLIRDSRGEQFF. The CDR3, as DNA: TGCGCCAGCAGCTTAATCCGGGACTCACGGGGTGAGCAGTTCTTC.

The genes are TRBV6-5 and TRBJ2-3; 8 nucleotides align to TRBD2. Looked up from germline, CDR1 is MNHEY and CDR2 is SVGAGI. This CDR3 is 15 amino acids long. V was clipped by 7 bases and J by 3 bases; unmatched bases: 9. The DNA for the CDR3 is TGTGCCAGCATTGTTGTTCGGGGGGGGACAGATACGCAGTATTTT. Translated: CASIVVRGGTDTQYF.

The rearrangement links TRBV7-5 to TRBJ2-7; the table's TRBD1 call for D was not verified on the DNA. TRBV7-5 is labeled a pseudogene. The CDR3 loop spans 15 amino acids. Written as DNA, the CDR3 is TGTGCCAGAAGCCCGCAAGGGGTCTCCGAAGACGAGCAGTACTTC. This translates into CARSPQGVSEDEQYF.

The V and J genes are TRBV2 and TRBJ2-5, with 10 positions matching TRBD2. Trimming took 7 bases from V and 1 from J; bases not matched to a gene: 3. The CDR3 has 14 amino acids. The germline CDR1 and CDR2 sequences are SNHLY and FYNNEI. CDR3 bases: TGTGCCAGCACCAGGACTAGCGGCCAAGAGACCCAGTACTTC. This codes for CASTRTSGQETQYF. Filled out from reference TRBV2 and TRBJ2-5, the complete variable domain reads EPEVTQTPSHQVTQMGQEVILRCVPISNHLYFYWYRQILGQKVEFLVSFYNNEISEKSEIFDDQFSVERPDGSNFTLKIRSTKLEDSAMYFCASTRTSGQETQYFGPGTRLLVL.

The chain has TRBV6-1 and TRBJ1-4; D is perhaps TRBD1 (5 bases). The CDR3 loop spans 16 amino acids. V gave up 3 bases and J gave up 5 bases, with 16 bases separating them. Germline assignment: CDR1 MNHNS and CDR2 SASEGT. CDR3 coding DNA: TGTGCCAGCAGTGAGATTATCGGGGGAACAAATGAAAAACTGTTTTTT. Translated: CASSEIIGGTNEKLFF.

The gene calls are TRBV7-3 and TRBJ2-5, with 7 bases aligning to TRBD1. V lost 5 bases, J lost 5 bases, and 5 bases stayed unmatched. This CDR3 is 13 amino acids long. Germline V CDR1 and CDR2: SGHTA, FQGTGA. The DNA for the CDR3 is TGTGCCAGCAGCCCTAACAGGGGCGAGACCCAGTACTTC. Its protein is CASSPNRGETQYF. Full variable domain (rest looked up from reference TRBV7-3 and TRBJ2-5): GAGVSQTPSNKVTEKGKYVELRCDPISGHTALYWYRQSLGQGPEFLIYFQGTGAADDSGLPNDRFFAVRPEGSVSTLKIQRTERGDSAVYLCASSPNRGETQYFGPGTRLLVL.

V is TRBV4-2 and J is TRBJ1-1; possible D gene TRBD1, 5 bases. The germline CDR1 and CDR2 sequences are LGHNA and YNFKEQ. Trimming stripped 0 bases from V and 1 base from J, with 12 bases between. This CDR3 contains 16 residues. The CDR3, as DNA: TGTGCCAGCAGCCAAGATAGCTGGCAGGGGAACACTGAAGCTTTCTTT. Amino acid sequence: CASSQDSWQGNTEAFF.

V usage is TRBV18 and J usage is TRBJ1-6, with D maybe TRBD1 (5 bases). This CDR3 spans 15 amino acids. CDR1 KGHSH and CDR2 LQKENI come from the germline V gene. V lost 2 bases to trimming and J lost 9 bases, with 14 bases between them. CDR3 coding DNA: TGTGCCAGCTCACCAGGCAACGGGGGGAGTTCACCCCTCCACTTT. This codes for CASSPGNGGSSPLHF.

V and J are TRBV7-6 and TRBJ2-3, with TRBD2 matching 11 bases. J gave up 0 bases and V 8 bases, and 4 bases lay outside the gene matches. Per germline, CDR1 SGHVS and CDR2 FNYEAQ. The CDR3 runs to 15 residues. The CDR3 loop is CASGPSGGSTDTQYF. The DNA of the CDR3 is TGTGCCAGCGGCCCTAGCGGGGGGAGCACAGATACGCAGTATTTT.

The J gene is TRBJ2-5, the V gene TRBV18, with a tentative D call TRBD1 (6 bases). CDR1 KGHSH and CDR2 LQKENI come from the germline V gene. The CDR3 loop spans 15 amino acids. Between the trimmed V and J ends, which lost 1 base and 5 bases, there was a span of 14 bases. CDR3 residues: CASSPRRTEWETQYF. CDR3 DNA: TGTGCCAGCTCACCACGAAGGACAGAGTGGGAGACCCAGTACTTC.

There are a few counts of this clone. The chain uses TRBV7-9 and TRBJ1-2, with TRBD1 identical over 7 bases. CDR3 length: 15 residues. The junction had 11 bases not matched to a gene; V was cut back by 2 bases and J by 8 bases. Germline V CDR1 and CDR2: SEHNR, FQNEAQ (reference sequence). The CDR3 sequence is CASSLYGTEVGGYTF. CDR3 DNA: TGTGCCAGCAGCTTATACGGGACAGAAGTAGGGGGCTACACCTTC.

The chain links TRBV4-1 to TRBJ2-2; 7 nucleotides agree with TRBD1. CDR3 length: 17 residues. V gave up 3 bases and J gave up 0 bases; unmatched junction bases: 7. Per germline, CDR1 MGHRA and CDR2 YSYEKL. The CDR3 DNA sequence: TGCGCCAGCAGCCAGTCCCGACAGGGAACGAACACCGGGGAGCTGTTTTTT. Translation gives CASSQSRQGTNTGELFF.

This clone was counted between two and nine times. This chain uses TRBV7-9 with TRBJ2-7; 7 bases are shared with TRBD1. Germline values: CDR1 SEHNR, CDR2 FQNEAQ (reference sequence). The CDR3 is 16 residues long. V trimming: 4 bases; J trimming: 4 bases; junction bases outside the gene matches: 13. Here the CDR3 DNA reads TGTGCCAGCAGCTCCCTAGGGCGACAGGGTGGTTACGAGCAGTACTTC. Translated: CASSSLGRQGGYEQYF.

The rearrangement links TRBV11-2 to TRBJ2-1, with 12 bases matching TRBD2. Germline V gene lookup returns CDR1 SGHAT and CDR2 FQNNGV. This CDR3 comprises 15 residues. Trimming removed 5 bases from V and 2 bases from J; junction bases left unmatched: 1. CDR3 loop: CASSRTSGAYNEQFF. The CDR3 DNA sequence: TGTGCCAGCAGCCGGACTAGCGGGGCCTACAATGAGCAGTTCTTC. The entire variable domain, with the rest obtained from reference TRBV11-2 and TRBJ2-1, is as follows: EAGVAQSPRYKIIEKRQSVAFWCNPISGHATLYWYQQILGQGPKLLIQFQNNGVVDDSQLPKDRFSAERLKGVDSTLKIQPAKLEDSAVYLCASSRTSGAYNEQFFGPGTRLTVL.

The CDR3 nucleotides are TGTGCCAGCAGCTCACGGGGGGCCAGCTCCTACGAGCAGTACTTC. This encodes CASSSRGASSYEQYF. The V and J genes are TRBV11-2 and TRBJ2-7, with D possibly matching TRBD2 (7 bases). Trimming pared 4 bases from V and 0 bases from J, leaving 13 bases between. There are 15 residues in the CDR3. Germline CDR1 reads SGHAT; CDR2 reads FQNNGV.

This clone was found once. V usage is TRBV7-8 and J usage is TRBJ2-5; TRBD2 aligns across 8 bases. The CDR3 spans 16 residues. With V trimmed by 1 base and J by 4 bases, 8 bases remained unmatched. Germline CDR1 reads SGHVS; CDR2 reads FQNEAQ. The CDR3 DNA is TGTGCCAGCAGCTTAGTCGTGAGCGGGGGTAGAGAGACCCAGTACTTC. Its translation: CASSLVVSGGRETQYF.

V gene TRBV27 combines with J gene TRBJ1-4; 8 bases match TRBD1. Looked up from germline, CDR1 is MNHEY and CDR2 is SMNVEV (reference sequence). The trim removed 6 bases at V and 3 bases at J, leaving 9 bases unmatched. There are 16 residues in the CDR3. The CDR3 coding sequence is TGTGCCAGCAGGTCGACAGGGGTGTTTGCTAATGAAAAACTGTTTTTT. Translation gives CASRSTGVFANEKLFF.

The chain links TRBV3-1 (or the pseudogene TRBV3-2) to TRBJ2-7; D ambiguous. CDR1 and CDR2 (germline): LGHDT, YNNKEL (reference sequence). The CDR3 is made up of 16 amino acids. V was shortened by 0 bases and J by 0 bases, with 12 bases between the two germline ends. CDR3 sequence: CASSQELPSSSYEQYF. CDR3 sequence (DNA): TGTGCCAGCAGCCAAGAACTCCCCTCAAGCTCCTACGAGCAGTACTTC.

A single count supports this clone. The genes are TRBV7-3 and TRBJ2-2; 9 bases align to TRBD1. This CDR3 region has 15 residues. Germline V gene lookup returns CDR1 SGHTA and CDR2 FQGTGA. The trim removed 0 bases at V and 6 bases at J, leaving 2 bases unmatched. The CDR3 DNA reads TGTGCCAGCAGCTTAACGGGACAGGGCGCCGGGGAGCTGTTTTTT. This sequence encodes CASSLTGQGAGELFF.

The rearrangement uses TRBV4-3 and TRBJ2-5, with D perhaps TRBD2 (5 bases). With 1 base removed from V and 5 bases from J, the gap between germline ends came to 14 bases. CDR3 size: 15 residues. The germline gives CDR1 LGHNA, CDR2 YSLEER. The CDR3 nucleotides read TGCGCCAGCAGCCAAGGTATATATCGCGGGGAGACCCAGTACTTC. Translated: CASSQGIYRGETQYF.

This clone has more than one count but fewer than ten. J is TRBJ1-6 and V is TRBV18; 7 bases agree with TRBD1. Germline assignment: CDR1 KGHSH and CDR2 LQKENI. Trimming took 3 bases from V and 7 from J; bases not matched to a gene: 3. CDR3 length: 14 residues. CDR3 bases: TGTGCCAGCTCACCGGGACAGTCAAATTCACCCCTCCACTTT. Translated, it gives CASSPGQSNSPLHF.

CDR3 region: CASSSAGGAGYGYTF. CDR3 bases: TGTGCCAGCAGCTCCGCGGGGGGGGCTGGCTATGGCTACACCTTC. The chain carries TRBV7-2 and TRBJ1-2, with D maybe TRBD1 (6 bases). The germline V gene encodes CDR1 SGHTA and CDR2 FQGNSA. This CDR3 has 15 amino acids. V gave up 4 bases and J gave up 4 bases, with 16 bases separating them. Variable domain in full (rest from reference TRBV7-2 and TRBJ1-2): GAGVSQSPSNKVTEKGKDVELRCDPISGHTALYWYRQSLGQGLEFLIYFQGNSAPDKSGLPSDRFSAERTGGSVSTLTIQRTQQEDSAVYLCASSSAGGAGYGYTFGSGTRLTVV.